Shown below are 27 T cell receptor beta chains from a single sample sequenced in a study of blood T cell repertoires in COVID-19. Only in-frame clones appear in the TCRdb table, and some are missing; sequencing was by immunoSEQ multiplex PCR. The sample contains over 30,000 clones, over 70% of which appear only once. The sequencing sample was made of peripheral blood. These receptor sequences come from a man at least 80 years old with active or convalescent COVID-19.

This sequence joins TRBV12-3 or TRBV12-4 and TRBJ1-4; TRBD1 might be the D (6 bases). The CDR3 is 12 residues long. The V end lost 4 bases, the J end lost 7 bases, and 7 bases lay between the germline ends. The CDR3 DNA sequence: TGTGCCAGCAGTTACAGGGTTGAAAAACTGTTTTTT. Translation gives CASSYRVEKLFF.

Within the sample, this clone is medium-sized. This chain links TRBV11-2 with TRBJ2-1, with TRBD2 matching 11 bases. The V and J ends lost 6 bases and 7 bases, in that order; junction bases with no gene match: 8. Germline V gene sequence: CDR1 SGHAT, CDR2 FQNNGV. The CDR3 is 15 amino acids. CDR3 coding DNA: TGTGCCAGCAGTATGACTAGCGGGGCATATAATGAGCAGTTCTTC. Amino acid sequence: CASSMTSGAYNEQFF.

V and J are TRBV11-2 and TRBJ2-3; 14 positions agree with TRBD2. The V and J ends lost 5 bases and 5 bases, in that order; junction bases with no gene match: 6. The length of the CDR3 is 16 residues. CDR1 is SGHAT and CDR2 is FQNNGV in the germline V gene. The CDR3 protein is CASSPGTSGREDTQYF. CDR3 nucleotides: TGTGCCAGCAGCCCAGGGACTAGCGGGAGAGAAGATACGCAGTATTTT.

The CDR3 loop is CASSYSPQAGNEKLFF. CDR3 bases: TGTGCCAGCAGTTACTCACCCCAGGCGGGTAATGAAAAACTGTTTTTT. This chain uses TRBV6-5 with TRBJ1-4; D ambiguous. The length of the CDR3 is 16 residues. CDR1 is MNHEY and CDR2 is SVGAGI in the germline V gene. V was shortened by 0 bases and J by 4 bases, with 12 bases between the two germline ends.

CDR3 nucleotide sequence: TGTGCCAGCAGGACAGGCCTTTATGGCTACACCTTC. It codes for CASRTGLYGYTF. J is TRBJ1-2 and V is TRBV28; possible D gene TRBD1, 6 bases. The CDR3 covers 12 residues. The V end lost 6 bases, the J end lost 5 bases, and 10 bases lay between the germline ends. Per the germline V gene, CDR1 is MDHEN and CDR2 is SYDVKM.

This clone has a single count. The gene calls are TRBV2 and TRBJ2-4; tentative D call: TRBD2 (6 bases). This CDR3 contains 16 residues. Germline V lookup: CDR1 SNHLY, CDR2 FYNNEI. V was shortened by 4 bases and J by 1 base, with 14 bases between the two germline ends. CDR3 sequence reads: CASSGRVRSAKNIQYF. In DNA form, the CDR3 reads TGTGCCAGCAGTGGGAGGGTACGTTCGGCCAAAAACATTCAGTACTTC.

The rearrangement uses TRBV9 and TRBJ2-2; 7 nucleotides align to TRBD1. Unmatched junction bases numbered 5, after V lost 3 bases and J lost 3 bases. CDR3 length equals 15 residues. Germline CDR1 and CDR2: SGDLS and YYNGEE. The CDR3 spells CASSEGGAYTGELFF. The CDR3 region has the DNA TGTGCCAGCAGCGAAGGGGGCGCTTACACCGGGGAGCTGTTTTTT. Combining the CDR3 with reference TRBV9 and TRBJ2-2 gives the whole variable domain DSGVTQTPKHLITATGQRVTLRCSPRSGDLSVYWYQQSLDQGLQFLIQYYNGEERAKGNILERFSAQQFPDLHSELNLSSLELGDSALYFCASSEGGAYTGELFFGEGSRLTVL.

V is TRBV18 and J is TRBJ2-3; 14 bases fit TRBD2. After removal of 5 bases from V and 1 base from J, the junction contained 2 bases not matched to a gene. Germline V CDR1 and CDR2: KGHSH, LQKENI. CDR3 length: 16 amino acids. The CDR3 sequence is CASSAGLAGGTDTQYF. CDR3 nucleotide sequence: TGTGCCAGCTCAGCGGGACTAGCGGGGGGCACAGATACGCAGTATTTT.

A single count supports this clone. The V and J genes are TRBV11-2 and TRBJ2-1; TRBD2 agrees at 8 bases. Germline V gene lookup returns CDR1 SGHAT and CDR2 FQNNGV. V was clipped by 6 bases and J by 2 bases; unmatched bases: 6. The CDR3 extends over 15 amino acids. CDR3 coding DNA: TGTGCCAGCAGTCCCCCGGGACTAGCCTACAATGAGCAGTTCTTC. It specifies CASSPPGLAYNEQFF.

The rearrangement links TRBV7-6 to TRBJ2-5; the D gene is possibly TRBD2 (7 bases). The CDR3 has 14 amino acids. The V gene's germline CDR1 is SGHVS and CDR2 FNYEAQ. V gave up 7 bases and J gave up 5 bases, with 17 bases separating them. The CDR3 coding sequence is TGTGCCAGCAAAATTGGGGGGGCCAGGGAGACCCAGTACTTC. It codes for CASKIGGARETQYF.

The CDR3 coding sequence is TGTGCCAGCAGCCAGCCGGGACAGGGGAGCACAGATACGCAGTATTTT. Translated, it gives CASSQPGQGSTDTQYF. This chain connects TRBV11-2 to TRBJ2-3; 10 nucleotides match TRBD1. The V gene's germline CDR1 is SGHAT and CDR2 FQNNGV. The CDR3 contains 16 residues. V lost 5 bases and J lost 0; bases outside the gene matches: 5. Combining the CDR3 with reference TRBV11-2 and TRBJ2-3 gives the whole variable domain EAGVAQSPRYKIIEKRQSVAFWCNPISGHATLYWYQQILGQGPKLLIQFQNNGVVDDSQLPKDRFSAERLKGVDSTLKIQPAKLEDSAVYLCASSQPGQGSTDTQYFGPGTRLTVL.

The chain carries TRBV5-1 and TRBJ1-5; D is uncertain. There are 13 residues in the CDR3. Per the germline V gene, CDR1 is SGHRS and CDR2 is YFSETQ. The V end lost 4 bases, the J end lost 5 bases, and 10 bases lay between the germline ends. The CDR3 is CASSATVDQPQHF. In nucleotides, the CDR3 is TGCGCCAGCAGCGCCACGGTTGATCAGCCCCAGCATTTT.

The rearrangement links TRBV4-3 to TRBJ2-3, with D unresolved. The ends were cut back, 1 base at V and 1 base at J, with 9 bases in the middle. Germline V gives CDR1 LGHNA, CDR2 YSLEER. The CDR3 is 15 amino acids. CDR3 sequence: CASSQVIVGTDTQYF. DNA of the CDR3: TGCGCCAGCAGCCAAGTTATCGTCGGCACAGATACGCAGTATTTT.

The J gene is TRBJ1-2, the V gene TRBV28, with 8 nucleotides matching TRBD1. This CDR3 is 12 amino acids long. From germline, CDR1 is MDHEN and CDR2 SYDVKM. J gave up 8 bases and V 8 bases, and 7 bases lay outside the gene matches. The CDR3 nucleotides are TGTGCCAGCGCTGGACAGGGTTGGGGCTACACCTTC. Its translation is CASAGQGWGYTF.

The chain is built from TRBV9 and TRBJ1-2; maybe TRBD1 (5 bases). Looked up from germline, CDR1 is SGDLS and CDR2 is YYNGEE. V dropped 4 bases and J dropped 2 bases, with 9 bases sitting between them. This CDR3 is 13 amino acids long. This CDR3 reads CASSTGGNYGYTF. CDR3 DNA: TGTGCCAGCAGCACAGGAGGGAACTATGGCTACACCTTC.

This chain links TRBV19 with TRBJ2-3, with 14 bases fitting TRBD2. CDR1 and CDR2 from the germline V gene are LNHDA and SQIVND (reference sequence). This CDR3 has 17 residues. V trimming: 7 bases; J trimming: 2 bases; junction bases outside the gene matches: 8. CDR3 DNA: TGTGCCAGTACCCGACTAGCGGGAGGGGACGCCACAGATACGCAGTATTTT. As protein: CASTRLAGGDATDTQYF.

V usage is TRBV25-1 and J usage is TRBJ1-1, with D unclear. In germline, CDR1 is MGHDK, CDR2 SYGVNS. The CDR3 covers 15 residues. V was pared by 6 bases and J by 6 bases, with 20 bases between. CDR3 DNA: TGTGCCAGCAGGCCTGCCAGTGGAGGGAAGGCTGAAGCTTTCTTT. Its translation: CASRPASGGKAEAFF. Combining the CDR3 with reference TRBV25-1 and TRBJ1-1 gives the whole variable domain EADIYQTPRYLVIGTGKKITLECSQTMGHDKMYWYQQDPGMELHLIHYSYGVNSTEKGDLSSESTVSRIRTEHFPLTLESARPSHTSQYLCASRPASGGKAEAFFGQGTRLTVV.

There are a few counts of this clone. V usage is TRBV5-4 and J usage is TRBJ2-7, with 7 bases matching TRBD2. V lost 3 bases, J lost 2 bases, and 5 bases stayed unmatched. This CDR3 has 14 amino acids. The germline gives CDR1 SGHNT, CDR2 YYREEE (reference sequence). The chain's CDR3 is CASSSVGTTYEQYF. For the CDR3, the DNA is TGTGCCAGCAGCTCGGTCGGGACTACCTACGAGCAGTACTTC.

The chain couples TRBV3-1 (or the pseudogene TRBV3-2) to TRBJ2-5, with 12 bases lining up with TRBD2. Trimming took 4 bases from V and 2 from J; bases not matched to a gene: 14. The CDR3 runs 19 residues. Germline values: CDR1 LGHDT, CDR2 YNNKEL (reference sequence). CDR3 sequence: CASSRISRRLAGEQETQYF. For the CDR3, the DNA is TGTGCCAGCAGCCGGATATCGAGGAGACTAGCGGGGGAACAAGAGACCCAGTACTTC.

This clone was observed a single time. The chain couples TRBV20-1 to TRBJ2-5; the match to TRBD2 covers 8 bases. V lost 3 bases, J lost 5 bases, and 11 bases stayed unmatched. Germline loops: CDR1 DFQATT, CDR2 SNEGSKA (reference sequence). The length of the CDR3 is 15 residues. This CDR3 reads CSASLGGAGSETQYF. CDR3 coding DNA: TGCAGTGCTAGTCTCGGGGGGGCCGGATCGGAGACCCAGTACTTC.

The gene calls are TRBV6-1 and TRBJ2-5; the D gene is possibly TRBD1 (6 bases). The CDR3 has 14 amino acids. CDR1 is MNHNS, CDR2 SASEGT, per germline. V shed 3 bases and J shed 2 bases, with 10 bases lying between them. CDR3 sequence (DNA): TGTGCCAGCAGTGACCTAAGGGGGCAAGAGACCCAGTACTTC. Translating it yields CASSDLRGQETQYF.

The CDR3 DNA sequence: TGTGCCAGCAGCCCGGGACAGGGTTCCACCGGGGAGCTGTTTTTT. Translating it yields CASSPGQGSTGELFF. The chain carries TRBV11-1 and TRBJ2-2, with TRBD1 identical over 9 bases. J lost 4 bases, V lost 5 bases, and 5 bases had no gene match. The CDR3 is 15 amino acids. Germline CDR1 SGHAT, CDR2 FQDESV (reference sequence).

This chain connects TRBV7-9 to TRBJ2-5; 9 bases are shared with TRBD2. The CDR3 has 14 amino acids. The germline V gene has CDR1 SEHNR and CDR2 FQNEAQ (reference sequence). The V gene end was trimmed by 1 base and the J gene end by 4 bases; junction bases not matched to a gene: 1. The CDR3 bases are TGTGCCAGCAGCTTAGGGACTAGCGCAGAGACCCAGTACTTC. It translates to CASSLGTSAETQYF.

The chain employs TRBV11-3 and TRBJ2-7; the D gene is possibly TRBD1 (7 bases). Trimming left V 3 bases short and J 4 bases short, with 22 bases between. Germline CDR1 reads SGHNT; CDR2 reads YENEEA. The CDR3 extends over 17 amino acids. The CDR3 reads CASSFWSGGTVTYEQYF. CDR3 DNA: TGTGCCAGCAGCTTTTGGTCAGGAGGGACAGTAACTTACGAGCAGTACTTC.

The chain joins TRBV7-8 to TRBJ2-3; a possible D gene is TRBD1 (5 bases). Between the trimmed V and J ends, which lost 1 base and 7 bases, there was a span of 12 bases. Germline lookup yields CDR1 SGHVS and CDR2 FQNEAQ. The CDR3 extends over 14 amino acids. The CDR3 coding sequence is TGTGCCAGCAGCTTAGTGTTTCGACAGAATACGCAGTATTTT. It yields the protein CASSLVFRQNTQYF.

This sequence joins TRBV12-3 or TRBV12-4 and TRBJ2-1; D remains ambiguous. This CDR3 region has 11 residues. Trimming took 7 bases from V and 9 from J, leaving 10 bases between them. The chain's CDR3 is CASTTSREQFF. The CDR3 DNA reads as TGTGCCAGCACCACTTCCCGTGAGCAGTTCTTC.

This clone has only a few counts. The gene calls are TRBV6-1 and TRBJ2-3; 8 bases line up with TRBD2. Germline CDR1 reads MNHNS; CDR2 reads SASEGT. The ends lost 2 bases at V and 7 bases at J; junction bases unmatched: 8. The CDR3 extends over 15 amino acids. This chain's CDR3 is CASSELQREKYTQYF. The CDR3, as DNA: TGTGCCAGCAGTGAACTGCAGCGGGAGAAATATACGCAGTATTTT.